This paragraph reports one T cell receptor beta chain. The CDR3 extends over 14 amino acids. With 2 bases clipped from V and 3 bases from J, the junction kept 4 bases outside the gene matches. Germline CDR1 and CDR2: SGHRS and YFSETQ. The sample is drawn from a study of blood T cell repertoires in COVID-19. Study context: COVID-19 samples, acute and convalescent, were from the United States, Italy and Spain. In each case, the material was cDNA or gDNA derived from T cells, B-cell-depleted T cells, or PBMCs.

Measured with immunoSEQ multiplex PCR; TCRdb has only the in-frame clones, and not every one. Of about 220,000 clones listed, roughly 85% are singletons. Seattle patients were enrolled while actively infected and followed longitudinally. Sequencing was carried out using peripheral blood. The chain combines TRBV5-1 with TRBJ1-2; 7 bases are shared with TRBD1. This receptor was obtained from a woman in her 70s with COVID-19, enrolled during active disease. Here the CDR3 reads CASSLTGTDYGYTF. CDR3 nucleotides: TGCGCCAGCAGCTTAACGGGGACAGACTATGGCTACACCTTC. Combining the CDR3 with reference TRBV5-1 and TRBJ1-2 gives the whole variable domain KAGVTQTPRYLIKTRGQQVTLSCSPISGHRSVSWYQQTPGQGLQFLFEYFSETQRNKGNFPGRFSGRQFSNSRSEMNVSTLELGDSALYLCASSLTGTDYGYTFGSGTRLTVV.